One and the same sample provided the 27 T cell receptor beta chains below, sequenced in a study of cytomegalovirus exposure and HLA in healthy donors. 60 Vbeta and 13 Jbeta primers were used in PCR. The repertoire was sequenced with immunoSEQ multiplex PCR; TCRdb's copy has only in-frame clones and lacks some. The repertoire holds approximately 140,000 clones, about four fifths seen once, with roughly 6.3% in the top ten. The sample comprised PBMCs. These receptors were taken from a man aged 50 to 60 in good health and CMV-seropositive.

Comment on this clone: Other nucleotide sequences from this sample produce the same CDR3. The J gene is TRBJ2-3, the V gene TRBV27; 11 bases match TRBD2. V dropped 3 bases and J dropped 3; count of bases not matched to a gene: 2. The CDR3 extends over 15 amino acids. Germline V gene sequence: CDR1 MNHEY, CDR2 SMNVEV (reference sequence). The DNA for the CDR3 is TGTGCCAGCAGTTTCATAGCGGGAGGGACAGATACGCAGTATTTT. Its translation: CASSFIAGGTDTQYF.

This chain connects TRBV4-1 to TRBJ2-7; D is unclear. The V end lost 4 bases, the J end lost 5 bases, and 15 bases lay between the germline ends. The CDR3 totals 14 residues. The germline CDR1 and CDR2 sequences are MGHRA and YSYEKL. Here the CDR3 reads CASSPLALVDEQYF. The CDR3 coding sequence is TGCGCCAGCAGCCCTCTCGCCCTAGTCGACGAGCAGTACTTC.

The V and J genes are TRBV5-1 and TRBJ2-2, with 11 nucleotides matching TRBD1. V trimming: 0 bases; J trimming: 7 bases; junction bases outside the gene matches: 17. Germline CDR1 and CDR2: SGHRS and YFSETQ. The CDR3 has 20 residues. CDR3 DNA: TGCGCCAGCAGCTTGGCTGCCCTCACATGGGACAGGGGGTTTGTCGGGGAGCTGTTTTTT. It codes for CASSLAALTWDRGFVGELFF.

This clone has more than one count but fewer than ten. The chain is built from TRBV6-1 and TRBJ1-2; D may be TRBD1 (5 bases). V lost 4 bases and J lost 6, with 15 bases in between. The CDR3 is made up of 14 amino acids. Germline V CDR1 and CDR2: MNHNS, SASEGT. The CDR3 DNA reads as TGTGCCAGCAGTGGCCAGGGCATGGTCGATGGCTACACCTTC. Encoded protein: CASSGQGMVDGYTF.

The gene calls are TRBV7-2 and TRBJ1-2; D remains ambiguous. This CDR3 contains 15 residues. Looked up from germline, CDR1 is SGHTA and CDR2 is FQGNSA. V lost 1 base and J lost 2, with 11 bases in between. This CDR3 is CASSLGVAGNYGYTF. The DNA for the CDR3 is TGTGCCAGCAGCTTAGGAGTCGCGGGGAACTATGGCTACACCTTC.

The table lists this clone with a few counts. This chain links TRBV7-2 with TRBJ2-7, with TRBD2 identical over 9 bases. The germline gives CDR1 SGHTA, CDR2 FQGNSA. J was trimmed by 6 bases and V by 3 bases; bases with no gene match: 9. The CDR3 has 15 amino acids. The CDR3 nucleotides read TGTGCCAGCAGCTTTGGCTTAGCGGGAGTGACCGAGCAGTACTTC. This encodes CASSFGLAGVTEQYF.

J is TRBJ1-1 and V is TRBV15; maybe TRBD1 (5 bases). Germline V lookup: CDR1 LNHNV, CDR2 YYDKDF (reference sequence). The CDR3 spans 13 residues. The germline V and J ends were trimmed by 3 bases and 2 bases, with 7 bases remaining between them. The CDR3 nucleotides read TGTGCCACCAGCAGCAGGGCAAACACTGAAGCTTTCTTT. It encodes CATSSRANTEAFF.

The chain carries TRBV30 and TRBJ1-1; D unresolved. With 3 bases removed from V and 1 base from J, the gap between germline ends came to 3 bases. Germline loops: CDR1 GTSNPN, CDR2 SVGIG (reference sequence). The CDR3 runs to 11 residues. CDR3 in DNA: TGTGCCTGGAGACAGAACACTGAAGCTTTCTTT. Translated: CAWRQNTEAFF.

This clone occurred once. This chain joins TRBV7-9 and TRBJ2-1, with TRBD1 as a possible D gene (5 bases). The ends were cut back, 1 base at V and 4 bases at J, with 5 bases in the middle. The CDR3 spans 13 residues. Germline assignment: CDR1 SEHNR and CDR2 FQNEAQ (reference sequence). This chain's CDR3 is CASSLGQYNEQFF. The CDR3 DNA reads as TGTGCCAGCAGCTTAGGACAGTACAATGAGCAGTTCTTC.

The genes are TRBV30 and TRBJ1-2; D is uncertain. V was clipped by 0 bases and J by 3 bases, with 8 bases between them. The CDR3 covers 13 residues. Germline V lookup: CDR1 GTSNPN, CDR2 SVGIG (reference sequence). The CDR3 bases are TGTGCCTGGAGTGTGAGGGAAGACTATGGCTACACCTTC. Protein product: CAWSVREDYGYTF. The variable domain in full, completed from reference TRBV30 and TRBJ1-2, reads SQTIHQWPATLVQPVGSPLSLECTVEGTSNPNLYWYRQAAGRGLQLLFYSVGIGQISSEVPQNLSASRPQDRQFILSSKKLLLSDSGFYLCAWSVREDYGYTFGSGTRLTVV.

The V and J genes are TRBV6-5 and TRBJ2-4; D perhaps matches TRBD2 (6 bases). Germline values: CDR1 MNHEY, CDR2 SVGAGI. The V end was cut by 0 bases, the J end by 8 bases, with 14 bases between. This CDR3 is 15 amino acids long. CDR3 loop: CASSYSAGRADIQYF. DNA for the CDR3: TGTGCCAGCAGTTACTCGGCCGGGAGAGCGGACATTCAGTACTTC.

The chain links TRBV19 to TRBJ2-3; TRBD1 agrees at 7 bases. Germline CDR1 and CDR2: LNHDA and SQIVND (reference sequence). After removal of 5 bases from V and 2 bases from J, the junction contained 10 bases not matched to a gene. The CDR3 consists of 16 residues. Here the CDR3 reads CASSARDRAVTDTQYF. CDR3 sequence (DNA): TGTGCCAGTAGTGCTCGGGACAGAGCTGTCACAGATACGCAGTATTTT.

This rearrangement joins TRBV6-1 to TRBJ2-3; no clear D gene. Germline CDR1 and CDR2: MNHNS and SASEGT. The V gene lost 1 base and the J gene lost 8 bases, with 4 bases spanning the gap. This CDR3 region has 11 residues. The CDR3 coding sequence is TGTGCCAGCAGTGAAGGAGGTACGCAGTATTTT. It specifies CASSEGGTQYF.

The table lists this clone with a few counts. The rearrangement joins TRBV5-4 to TRBJ2-5; 8 nucleotides align to TRBD2. Trimming cost V 0 bases and J 4 bases; bases outside gene matches: 5. The germline gives CDR1 SGHNT, CDR2 YYREEE (reference sequence). The CDR3 runs 15 residues. The CDR3 nucleotides read TGTGCCAGCAGCTTGGCCGGGGGGGTTGGAGAGACCCAGTACTTC. It is translated as CASSLAGGVGETQYF.

CDR3 residues: CASSTLTVPAGNTIYF. The CDR3 DNA follows: TGTGCCAGTAGTACGTTGACAGTCCCAGCTGGAAACACCATATATTTT. The gene calls are TRBV19 and TRBJ1-3, with D possibly TRBD1 on 5 matching bases. The CDR3 is 16 residues long. V gave up 4 bases and J gave up 2 bases, with 15 bases separating them. In germline, CDR1 is LNHDA, CDR2 SQIVND (reference sequence). The whole variable domain, remainder taken from reference TRBV19 and TRBJ1-3, is DGGITQSPKYLFRKEGQNVTLSCEQNLNHDAMYWYRQDPGQGLRLIYYSQIVNDFQKGDIAEGYSVSREKKESFPLTVTSAQKNPTAFYLCASSTLTVPAGNTIYFGEGSWLTVV.

This clone was recorded only once. The V call is TRBV28, the J call TRBJ2-7; 10 positions agree with TRBD2. This CDR3 region has 16 residues. V shed 5 bases, J shed 4 bases, and the junction held 11 bases outside the gene matches. CDR1 is MDHEN, CDR2 SYDVKM, per germline. CDR3 nucleotide sequence: TGTGCCAGCAGTGCCATTGGAGCGGGAGGGTTATACGAGCAGTACTTC. This sequence encodes CASSAIGAGGLYEQYF.

The chain joins TRBV5-4 to TRBJ2-2; 14 bases agree with TRBD2. CDR1 SGHNT and CDR2 YYREEE come from the germline V gene (reference sequence). V shed 4 bases and J 4 bases; nucleotides not matched to a gene: 6. The CDR3 consists of 17 residues. CDR3 bases: TGTGCCAGCAGCCTCAGGGGACTAGCGGGAGTCACCGGGGAGCTGTTTTTT. Amino acids: CASSLRGLAGVTGELFF.

This chain connects TRBV5-4 to TRBJ1-5, with 8 bases fitting TRBD1. The CDR3 has 17 residues. The germline gives CDR1 SGHNT, CDR2 YYREEE (reference sequence). J lost 0 bases, V lost 2 bases, and 7 bases had no gene match. CDR3: CASSFRTGGDSNQPQHF. CDR3 bases: TGTGCCAGCAGCTTTCGCACAGGGGGTGATAGCAATCAGCCCCAGCATTTT.

The chain uses TRBV5-4 and TRBJ2-3, with TRBD2 matching 7 bases. The length of the CDR3 is 15 residues. Germline V gene sequence: CDR1 SGHNT, CDR2 YYREEE (reference sequence). V lost 3 bases to trimming and J lost 6 bases; unmatched junction nucleotides: 10. The CDR3 sequence is CASSWTGDGGDTQYF. The CDR3 region has the DNA TGTGCCAGCAGCTGGACGGGAGACGGGGGGGATACGCAGTATTTT.

The chain recombines TRBV7-9 with TRBJ2-5; D is perhaps TRBD2 (7 bases). Germline values: CDR1 SEHNR, CDR2 FQNEAQ (reference sequence). The CDR3 is made up of 11 amino acids. Trimming removed 8 bases from V and 11 bases from J, with 15 bases in between. The CDR3 DNA reads as TGTGCCAGCCGGGGGGAGGGGGAGCAGTACTTC. Residues: CASRGEGEQYF.

The rearrangement links TRBV30 to TRBJ1-2, with a possible D match to TRBD1 (6 bases). Germline V gene lookup returns CDR1 GTSNPN and CDR2 SVGIG (reference sequence). The CDR3 has 13 amino acids. V shed 3 bases and J shed 4 bases, with 12 bases lying between them. The CDR3 loop reads CAWRRDTPYGYTF. CDR3 nucleotides: TGTGCCTGGAGGAGGGACACGCCCTATGGCTACACCTTC.

CDR3 sequence: CASSQDTRGTEAFF. Written as DNA, the CDR3 is TGTGCCAGCAGTCAAGACACCCGTGGGACTGAAGCTTTCTTT. The V gene is TRBV27, the J gene TRBJ1-1; D not resolved. Germline assignment: CDR1 MNHEY and CDR2 SMNVEV (reference sequence). The CDR3 is 14 amino acids. The V end was cut by 5 bases, the J end by 5 bases, with 15 bases between.

V and J are TRBV9 and TRBJ1-2; D gene uncertain. V shed 3 bases and J shed 3 bases, with 18 bases lying between them. CDR3 size: 16 residues. CDR1 is SGDLS and CDR2 is YYNGEE in the germline V gene. The CDR3 is CASSAGGRISYYGYTF. CDR3 DNA: TGTGCCAGCAGCGCCGGCGGAAGAATAAGTTACTATGGCTACACCTTC.

This clone has only a few counts. The chain couples TRBV6-5 to TRBJ2-5, with no clear D. Germline V CDR1 and CDR2: MNHEY, SVGAGI. The germline V and J ends were trimmed by 0 bases and 2 bases, with 4 bases remaining between them. The CDR3 runs to 13 residues. This chain's CDR3 is CASSYSRQETQYF. CDR3 nucleotides: TGTGCCAGCAGTTACTCGAGACAAGAGACCCAGTACTTC.

V is TRBV10-2 and J is TRBJ1-5; D not resolved. Germline CDR1 and CDR2: WSHSY and SAAADI. The CDR3 runs 18 residues. The V end was cut by 4 bases, the J end by 0 bases, with 19 bases between. The chain's CDR3 is CASSGPTQEPYSNQPQHF. The CDR3 nucleotides are TGCGCCAGCAGTGGTCCCACTCAGGAACCTTATAGCAATCAGCCCCAGCATTTT.

The V and J genes are TRBV5-1 and TRBJ2-7, with 10 bases aligning to TRBD2. The junction had 3 bases not matched to a gene; V was cut back by 4 bases and J by 2 bases. This CDR3 is 14 amino acids long. CDR1 is SGHRS, CDR2 YFSETQ, per germline. The CDR3 coding sequence is TGCGCCAGCAGCCGAGCGGGAGGGCCCTACGAGCAGTACTTC. Its translation is CASSRAGGPYEQYF.

This sequence joins TRBV28 and TRBJ2-3; 9 bases fit TRBD2. The CDR3 is 13 amino acids. J was trimmed by 9 bases and V by 4 bases; bases with no gene match: 5. Germline V gene data show CDR1 as MDHEN and CDR2 as SYDVKM. The CDR3 loop is CASSSWTSVTQYF. The CDR3 region has the DNA TGTGCCAGCAGTTCCTGGACTAGCGTCACGCAGTATTTT.